The present entry profiles one T cell receptor beta chain with its context. Its antigen is unidentified. Measured with immunoSEQ multiplex PCR; TCRdb has only the in-frame clones, and not every one. Among around 94,000 clones listed, 70% to 90% were seen once. The sample originates from a study of T cell responses to AZD1222 COVID-19 vaccine. Looking at the study overall: Second doses were pooled across both intervals (about 4 or about 12 weeks). Study results and caveats: Elevations in Spike-specific TCR breadth and depth followed administration of two AZD1222 doses. The reported proportion of spike-specific TCRs targeting unmutated variant regions was nearly half.

This material consisted of peripheral blood, taken on day 0 of AZD1222 vaccination. The sequence was collected from an adult in good health.

The DNA for the CDR3 is TGTGCCATCAGGTCCTCCTACGAGCAGTACTTC. Protein sequence: CAIRSSYEQYF. The chain links TRBV10-3 to TRBJ2-7, with D unresolved. Germline CDR1 reads ENHRY; CDR2 reads SYGVKD. The length of the CDR3 is 11 residues. Trimming stripped 6 bases from V and 0 bases from J, with 3 bases between.